This T cell receptor (beta chain) originates from a study of cytomegalovirus exposure and HLA in healthy donors. PCR employed 60 Vbeta and 13 Jbeta primers. The assay was immunoSEQ multiplex PCR, and TCRdb's table has in-frame clones only and misses some. The table lists over 100,000 clones, just under 70% of them singletons. As for this clone: Its antigen is unidentified.

Study findings and constraints: Many donors carried some public TCRs, although rarity characterized most TCR sequences. Sequencing probably produced one cluster of sequence variants that were highly shared. Owing to their indistinguishability, certain V segments, notably TRBV6-2 and TRBV6-3, were excluded.

Looked up from germline, CDR1 is PRHDT and CDR2 is FYEKMQ (reference sequence). Deletions cut 5 bases from V and 0 bases from J, with 8 bases between. CDR3 length: 14 residues. The chain has TRBV13 and TRBJ2-4; D gene uncertain. Sequenced sample: PBMCs. The sequence came from a woman aged 70 to 79 in good health and CMV-seropositive. The CDR3 DNA is TGTGCCAGCAGCCCCCCGAGAGCCAAAAACATTCAGTACTTC. Translated, it gives CASSPPRAKNIQYF.